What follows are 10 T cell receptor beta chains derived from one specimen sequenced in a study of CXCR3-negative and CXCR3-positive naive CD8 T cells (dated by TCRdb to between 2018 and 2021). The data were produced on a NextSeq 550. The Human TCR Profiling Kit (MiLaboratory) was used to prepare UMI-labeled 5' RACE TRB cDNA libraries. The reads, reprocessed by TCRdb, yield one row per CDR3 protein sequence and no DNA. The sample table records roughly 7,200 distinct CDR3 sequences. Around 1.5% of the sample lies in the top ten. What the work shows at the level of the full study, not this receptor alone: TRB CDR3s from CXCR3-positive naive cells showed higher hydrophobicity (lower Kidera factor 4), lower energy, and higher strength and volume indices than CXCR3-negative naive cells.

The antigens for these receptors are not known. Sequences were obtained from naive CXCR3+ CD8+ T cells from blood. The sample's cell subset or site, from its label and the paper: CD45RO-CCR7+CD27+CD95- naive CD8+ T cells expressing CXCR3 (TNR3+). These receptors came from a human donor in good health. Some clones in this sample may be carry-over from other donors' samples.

The CDR3: CASSDSTSEQNIQYF. The chain couples TRBV2 to TRBJ2-4; the TCRdb call, TRBD2, lacks DNA for checking. The CDR3 spans 15 residues. Looked up from germline, CDR1 is SNHLY and CDR2 is FYNNEI.

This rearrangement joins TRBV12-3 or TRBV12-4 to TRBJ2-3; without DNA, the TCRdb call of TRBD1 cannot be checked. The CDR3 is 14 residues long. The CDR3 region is CASSFGSPGTTQYF.

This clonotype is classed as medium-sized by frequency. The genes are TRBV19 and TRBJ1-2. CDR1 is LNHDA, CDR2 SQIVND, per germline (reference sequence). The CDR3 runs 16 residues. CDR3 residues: CASSLAPTEYHDGYTF.

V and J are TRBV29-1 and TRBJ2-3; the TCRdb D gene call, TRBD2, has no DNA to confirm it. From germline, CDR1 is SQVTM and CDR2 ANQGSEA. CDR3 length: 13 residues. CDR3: CSVGGLRADTQYF.

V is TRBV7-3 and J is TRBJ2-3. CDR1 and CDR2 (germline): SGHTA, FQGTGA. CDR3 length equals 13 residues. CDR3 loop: CASSPMDTDTQYF.

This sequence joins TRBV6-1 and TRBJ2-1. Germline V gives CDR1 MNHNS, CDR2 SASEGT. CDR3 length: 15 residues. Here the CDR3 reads CASSYSLYGENEQFF.

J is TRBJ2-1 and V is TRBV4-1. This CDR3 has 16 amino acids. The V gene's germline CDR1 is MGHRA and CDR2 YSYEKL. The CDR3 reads CASSPQQGAAYNEQFF.

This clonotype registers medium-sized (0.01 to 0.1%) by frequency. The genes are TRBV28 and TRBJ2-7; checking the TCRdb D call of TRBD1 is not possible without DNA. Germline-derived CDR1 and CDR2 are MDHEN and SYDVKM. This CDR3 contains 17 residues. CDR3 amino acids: CASSSNRPGQGVYEQYF. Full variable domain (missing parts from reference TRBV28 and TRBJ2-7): DVKVTQSSRYLVKRTGEKVFLECVQDMDHENMFWYRQDPGLGLRLIYFSYDVKMKEKGDIPEGYSVSREKKERFSLILESASTNQTSMYLCASSSNRPGQGVYEQYFGPGTRLTVT.

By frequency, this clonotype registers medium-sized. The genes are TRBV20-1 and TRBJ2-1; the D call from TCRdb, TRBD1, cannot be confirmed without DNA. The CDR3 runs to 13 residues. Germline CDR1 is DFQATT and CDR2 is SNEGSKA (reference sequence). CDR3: CSAPGWRSDEQFF.

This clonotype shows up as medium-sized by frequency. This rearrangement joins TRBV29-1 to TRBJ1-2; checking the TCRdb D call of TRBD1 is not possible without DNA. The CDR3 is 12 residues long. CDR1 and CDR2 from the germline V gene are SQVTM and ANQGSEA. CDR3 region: CSVERGSYGYTF.